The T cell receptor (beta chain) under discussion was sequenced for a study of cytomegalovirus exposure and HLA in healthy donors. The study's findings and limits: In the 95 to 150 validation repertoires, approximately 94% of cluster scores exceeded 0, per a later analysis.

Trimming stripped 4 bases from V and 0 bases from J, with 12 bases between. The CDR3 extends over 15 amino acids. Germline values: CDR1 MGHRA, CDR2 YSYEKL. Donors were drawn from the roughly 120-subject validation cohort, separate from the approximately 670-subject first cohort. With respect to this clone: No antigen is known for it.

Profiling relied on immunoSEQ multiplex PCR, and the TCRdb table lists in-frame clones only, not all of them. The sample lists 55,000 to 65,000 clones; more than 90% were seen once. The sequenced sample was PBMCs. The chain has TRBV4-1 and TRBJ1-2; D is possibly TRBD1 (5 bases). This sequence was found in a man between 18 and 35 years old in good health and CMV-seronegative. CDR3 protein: CASSLRSTANYGYTF. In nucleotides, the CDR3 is TGCGCCAGCAGCCTGCGATCGACAGCTAACTATGGCTACACCTTC.